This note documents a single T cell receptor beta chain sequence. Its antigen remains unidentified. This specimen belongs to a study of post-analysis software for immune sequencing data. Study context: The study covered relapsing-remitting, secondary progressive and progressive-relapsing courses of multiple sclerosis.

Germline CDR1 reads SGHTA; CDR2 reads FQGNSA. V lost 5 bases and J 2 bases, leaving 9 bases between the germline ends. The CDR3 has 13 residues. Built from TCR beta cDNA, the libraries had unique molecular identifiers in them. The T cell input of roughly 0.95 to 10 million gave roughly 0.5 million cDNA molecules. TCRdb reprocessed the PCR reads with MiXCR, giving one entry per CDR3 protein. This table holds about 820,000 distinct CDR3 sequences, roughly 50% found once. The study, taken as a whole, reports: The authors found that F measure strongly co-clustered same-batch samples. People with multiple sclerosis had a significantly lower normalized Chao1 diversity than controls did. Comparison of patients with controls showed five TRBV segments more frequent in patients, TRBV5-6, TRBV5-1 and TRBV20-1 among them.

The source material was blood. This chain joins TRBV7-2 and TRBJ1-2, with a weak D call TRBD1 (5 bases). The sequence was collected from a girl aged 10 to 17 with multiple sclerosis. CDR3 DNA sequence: TGTGCCAGCAGCCCCCACAGGAACTATGGCTACACCTTC. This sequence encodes CASSPHRNYGYTF.